Each of the 10 T cell receptor beta chains below was sequenced from the same sample in a study of vaccination and CD4 T cells after COVID-19. Sequencing of the DNA from cultured CD4+ T cells was carried out with the Oncomine TCR Beta short-read assay. TCRdb independently ran MiXCR on the PCR reads; one entry per CDR3 protein. The sample carries some 18,000 distinct CDR3 sequences, around 28% recorded once. The treatment denotes: approximately nine-day PBMC culture with coronavirus spike peptide pools or control peptides (ViraFEST assay). These receptors are not linked to any known antigen. Sequenced: cultured CD4+ T cells from blood. The receptors come from a human donor with COVID-19.

The V call is TRBV11-3, the J call TRBJ2-7, with 7 bases aligning to TRBD2. J lost 0 bases, V lost 5 bases, and 4 bases had no gene match. Germline loops: CDR1 SGHNT, CDR2 YENEEA. This CDR3 is built from 14 residues. CDR3 nucleotides: TGTGCCAGCAGCCCCGGGGGGAGCTCCTACGAGCAGTACTTC. Translating it yields CASSPGGSSYEQYF. The whole variable domain, remainder taken from reference TRBV11-3 and TRBJ2-7, is EAGVVQSPRYKIIEKKQPVAFWCNPISGHNTLYWYLQNLGQGPELLIRYENEEAVDDSQLPKDRFSAERLKGVDSTLKIQPAELGDSAVYLCASSPGGSSYEQYFGPGTRLTVT.

This clonotype was detected a few times. The genes are TRBV7-9 and TRBJ2-1; no clear D. The CDR3 is made up of 13 amino acids. V was shortened by 1 base and J by 4 bases, with 5 bases between the two germline ends. CDR1 and CDR2 (germline): SEHNR, FQNEAQ (reference sequence). This CDR3 reads CASSLEAYNEQFF. CDR3 in DNA: TGTGCCAGCAGCTTAGAGGCTTACAATGAGCAGTTCTTC. The whole variable domain, filled in from reference TRBV7-9 and TRBJ2-1, reads DTGVSQNPRHKITKRGQNVTFRCDPISEHNRLYWYRQTLGQGPEFLTYFQNEAQLEKSRLLSDRFSAERPKGSFSTLEIQRTEQGDSAMYLCASSLEAYNEQFFGPGTRLTVL.

This clonotype was recorded only once. The rearrangement links TRBV29-1 to TRBJ2-5; D may be TRBD2 (6 bases). Germline V gives CDR1 SQVTM, CDR2 ANQGSEA. V was pared by 7 bases and J by 5 bases, with 20 bases between. The CDR3 totals 14 residues. CDR3 region: CSAGVEKGWETQYF. CDR3 coding DNA: TGCAGCGCGGGGGTGGAAAAGGGTTGGGAGACCCAGTACTTC.

The chain's CDR3 is CASSEGYSPYEQYF. The CDR3, as DNA: TGTGCCAGCAGTGAAGGGTACTCCCCCTACGAGCAGTACTTC. The rearrangement joins TRBV6-1 to TRBJ2-7; D unclear. The germline CDR1 and CDR2 sequences are MNHNS and SASEGT. CDR3 size: 14 residues. V was pared by 1 base and J by 2 bases, with 9 bases between.

This clonotype is labeled medium-sized (0.01 to 0.1%). The V gene is TRBV6-2 or TRBV6-3, the J gene TRBJ1-6, with TRBD1 as a possible D gene (5 bases). This CDR3 has 17 residues. Germline-derived CDR1 and CDR2 are MNHEY and SVGEGT. Trimming removed 6 bases from V and 0 bases from J, with 15 bases in between. CDR3 loop: CASSLARGLSYNSPLHF. The CDR3 DNA reads as TGTGCCAGCAGCCTCGCCCGGGGCCTCTCCTATAATTCACCCCTCCACTTT.

The rearrangement links TRBV19 to TRBJ2-5, with 9 nucleotides matching TRBD2. The CDR3 contains 15 residues. V gave up 4 bases and J gave up 4 bases; unmatched junction bases: 7. Per the germline V gene, CDR1 is LNHDA and CDR2 is SQIVND (reference sequence). CDR3 loop: CASSNLRGGGETQYF. Here the CDR3 DNA reads TGTGCCAGTAGTAATTTGCGGGGGGGCGGAGAGACCCAGTACTTC.

CDR3 residues: CSVSRGGRETQYF. The CDR3 DNA sequence: TGCAGCGTTTCGAGGGGCGGTCGGGAGACCCAGTACTTC. This rearrangement joins TRBV29-1 to TRBJ2-5, with D possibly being TRBD1 or TRBD2 (5 bases each). CDR1 SQVTM and CDR2 ANQGSEA come from the germline V gene. The germline V and J ends were trimmed by 5 bases and 5 bases, with 15 bases remaining between them. The CDR3 extends over 13 amino acids.

The CDR3 is CASSLAGTKQEQFF. The CDR3, as DNA: TGTGCCAGCAGTTTAGCGGGGACTAAACAAGAGCAGTTCTTC. This chain joins TRBV12-3 or TRBV12-4 and TRBJ2-1; 7 bases match TRBD2. The CDR3 is 14 amino acids. V shed 0 bases and J 10 bases; nucleotides not matched to a gene: 6.

The genes are TRBV7-2 and TRBJ1-6; a possible D gene is TRBD1 (5 bases). V lost 1 base and J 1 base, leaving 11 bases between the germline ends. The length of the CDR3 is 17 residues. From germline, CDR1 is SGHTA and CDR2 FQGNSA. In DNA, the CDR3 is TGTGCCAGCAGCTTAGAAGTAGGGACGTCCTATAATTCACCCCTCCACTTT. Translation: CASSLEVGTSYNSPLHF.

By share, this clonotype counts as medium-sized (0.01 to 0.1%). The chain joins TRBV20-1 to TRBJ1-5; D is possibly TRBD1 (6 bases). This CDR3 comprises 15 residues. V gave up 4 bases and J gave up 3 bases, with 16 bases separating them. Germline CDR1 and CDR2: DFQATT and SNEGSKA (reference sequence). The CDR3 spells CSAKGGQGSNQPQHF. The CDR3 nucleotides are TGCAGTGCTAAAGGGGGGCAGGGATCCAATCAGCCCCAGCATTTT.